Listed below are T cell receptor beta chains from one sample, sequenced in a study of response to subunit inactivated influenza vaccine. Via MiXCR, TCRdb re-called the RT-PCR reads, giving one row per CDR3 protein. The sample records 300,000 to 350,000 distinct CDR3 sequences, around 22% being singletons. The input for sequencing was PBMCs from blood, taken approximately 20 months after vaccination. All receptors come from a man in his fifties or sixties who received an inactivated influenza vaccine. Both conserved end residues are part of each CDR3. A D gene is named only where the DNA matches it firmly. A clone size is listed for some rows: how often the clone was seen (once, few, many), or a class if it is expanded.

V: TRBV4-3; D: TRBD2; size: .; J: TRBJ2-2; CDR3: CASSLHLAGGITGELFF; DNA: TGCGCCAGCAGCCTACATTTAGCGGGAGGGATCACCGGGGAGCTGTTTTTT
V: TRBV11-2; D: .; size: .; J: TRBJ2-5; CDR3: CASSSGWGTQYF; DNA: TGTGCCAGCAGCTCTGGATGGGGGACCCAGTACTTC
V: TRBV10-3; D: TRBD1; size: .; J: TRBJ1-1; CDR3: CAINESGTANTEAFF; DNA: TGTGCCATCAATGAGTCCGGGACAGCGAACACTGAAGCTTTCTTT
V: TRBV20-1; D: TRBD2; size: .; J: TRBJ2-1; CDR3: CSAREPTSGEQFF; DNA: TGCAGTGCTAGAGAACCGACTAGCGGGGAGCAGTTCTTC
V: TRBV11-2; D: .; size: .; J: TRBJ2-2; CDR3: CASSLSLAGRITGELFF; DNA: TGTGCCAGCAGCTTATCCCTTGCAGGGAGAATCACCGGGGAGCTGTTTTTT
V: TRBV25-1; D: TRBD1; size: .; J: TRBJ1-4; CDR3: CASSVTGLGEKLFF; DNA: TGTGCCAGCAGTGTGACAGGGTTGGGTGAAAAACTGTTTTTT
V: TRBV6-2/TRBV6-3; D: .; size: few; J: TRBJ1-5; CDR3: CASSYSRQENSNQPQHF; DNA: TGTGCCAGCAGTTACTCCCGGCAGGAAAATAGCAATCAGCCCCAGCATTTT
V: TRBV14; D: TRBD1; size: .; J: TRBJ2-1; CDR3: CASSQVTGGMREQFF; DNA: TGTGCCAGCAGCCAAGTGACAGGGGGCATGAGGGAGCAGTTCTTC
V: TRBV7-2; D: TRBD1; size: many; J: TRBJ1-1; CDR3: CASSLASTGGATEAFF; DNA: TGTGCCAGCAGCTTAGCTTCCACAGGGGGTGCGACTGAAGCTTTCTTT
V: TRBV12-3/TRBV12-4; D: .; size: few; J: TRBJ1-4; CDR3: CASRPPSLNEKLFF; DNA: TGTGCCAGCAGACCCCCCAGCCTGAATGAAAAACTGTTTTTT
V: TRBV7-8; D: .; size: .; J: TRBJ1-6; CDR3: CASRGGPVRGDNSPLHF; DNA: TGTGCCAGCAGAGGGGGGCCCGTGCGAGGCGATAATTCACCCCTCCACTTT
V: TRBV6-4; D: .; size: .; J: TRBJ1-4; CDR3: CASSDSSRFLEKLFF; DNA: TGTGCCAGCAGTGACTCGTCGAGGTTTCTTGAAAAACTGTTTTTT
V: TRBV20-1; D: .; size: many; J: TRBJ1-5; CDR3: CSASRGNRNQPQHF; DNA: TGCAGTGCTAGTAGGGGAAATCGGAATCAGCCCCAGCATTTT
V: TRBV21-1; D: .; size: .; J: TRBJ2-5; CDR3: CASHGLAGVETQYF; DNA: TGTGCCAGCCATGGACTAGCGGGAGTTGAGACCCAGTACTTC
V: TRBV2; D: .; size: many; J: TRBJ2-3; CDR3: CASNGPFTDTQYF; DNA: TGTGCCAGCAATGGACCATTCACAGATACGCAGTATTTT
V: TRBV4-1; D: .; size: few; J: TRBJ2-2; CDR3: CASSPATGELFF; DNA: TGCGCCAGCAGCCCGGCTACCGGGGAGCTGTTTTTT
V: TRBV3-1; D: .; size: .; J: TRBJ2-2; CDR3: CASSQVYAGELFF; DNA: TGTGCCAGCAGCCAAGTTTACGCCGGGGAGCTGTTTTTT
V: TRBV6-5; D: .; size: many; J: TRBJ1-1; CDR3: CASSYSTNRANTEAFF; DNA: TGTGCCAGCAGTTACTCAACAAACCGGGCTAACACTGAAGCTTTCTTT
V: TRBV5-6; D: TRBD1; size: .; J: TRBJ1-5; CDR3: CASSDRGSNQPQHF; DNA: TGTGCCAGCTCAGACAGGGGAAGCAATCAGCCCCAGCATTTT
V: TRBV9; D: .; size: .; J: TRBJ1-1; CDR3: CASSPQGRMNAEAFF; DNA: TGTGCCAGCAGCCCTCAGGGGAGGATGAACGCTGAAGCTTTCTTT
V: TRBV3-1; D: TRBD1; size: few; J: TRBJ2-7; CDR3: CASSPTGGWSYEQYF; DNA: TGTGCCAGCAGCCCTACAGGGGGCTGGTCCTACGAGCAGTACTTC
V: TRBV29-1; D: TRBD1; size: .; J: TRBJ2-7; CDR3: CSVVSGTAYEQYF; DNA: TGCAGCGTTGTGTCGGGGACAGCCTACGAGCAGTACTTC
V: TRBV12-3/TRBV12-4; D: TRBD1; size: many; J: TRBJ1-1; CDR3: CASTRGQHTEAFF; DNA: TGTGCCAGCACCCGGGGACAGCATACTGAAGCTTTCTTT
V: TRBV2; D: .; size: many; J: TRBJ1-1; CDR3: CAGGNMNTEAFF; DNA: TGTGCCGGGGGAAACATGAACACTGAAGCTTTCTTT
V: TRBV29-1; D: .; size: .; J: TRBJ2-1; CDR3: CSVEWDLTPYNEQFF; DNA: TGCAGCGTTGAATGGGACTTGACGCCCTACAATGAGCAGTTCTTC
V: TRBV12-3/TRBV12-4; D: TRBD2; size: .; J: TRBJ2-1; CDR3: CASRAGTSGLNSYNEQFF; DNA: TGTGCCAGCAGGGCCGGGACTAGCGGCCTTAACTCCTACAATGAGCAGTTCTTC
V: TRBV9; D: .; size: .; J: TRBJ2-7; CDR3: CASSVGGAPYEQYF; DNA: TGTGCCAGCAGCGTAGGGGGGGCGCCCTACGAGCAGTACTTC
V: TRBV10-3; D: .; size: few; J: TRBJ2-5; CDR3: CAISPGGLKETQYF; DNA: TGTGCCATCAGTCCGGGGGGCTTGAAAGAGACCCAGTACTTC
V: TRBV29-1; D: TRBD2; size: few; J: TRBJ2-7; CDR3: CSVELAGSESYEQYF; DNA: TGCAGCGTGGAACTAGCGGGAAGTGAGTCCTACGAGCAGTACTTC
V: TRBV20-1; D: .; size: .; J: TRBJ2-7; CDR3: CSARGHGDRALPYEQYF; DNA: TGCAGTGCTAGAGGCCACGGAGATCGCGCCCTACCCTACGAGCAGTACTTC
V: TRBV20-1; D: TRBD1; size: .; J: TRBJ1-2; CDR3: CSPNRGRSPGYTF; DNA: TGCAGTCCAAACAGGGGGCGATCGCCTGGCTACACCTTC
V: TRBV29-1; D: .; size: .; J: TRBJ2-2; CDR3: CSVAGLINTGELFF; DNA: TGCAGCGTTGCGGGTCTGATTAACACCGGGGAGCTGTTTTTT
V: TRBV12-3/TRBV12-4; D: .; size: few; J: TRBJ2-7; CDR3: CASSLFGSFYEQYF; DNA: TGTGCCAGCAGTTTGTTCGGTAGCTTCTACGAGCAGTACTTC
V: TRBV12-3/TRBV12-4; D: TRBD1; size: few; J: TRBJ2-7; CDR3: CASSFGTGEPYEQYF; DNA: TGTGCCAGCAGTTTCGGGACAGGGGAGCCCTACGAGCAGTACTTC
V: TRBV20-1; D: TRBD1; size: .; J: TRBJ1-4; CDR3: CSARGHRISTDRGREKLFF; DNA: TGCAGTGCTAGAGGACACCGTATTTCCACGGACAGGGGCCGAGAAAAACTGTTTTTT
V: TRBV2; D: .; size: few; J: TRBJ1-2; CDR3: CASSEALGLRGYTF; DNA: TGTGCCAGCAGTGAAGCGCTTGGACTGCGGGGCTACACCTTC
V: TRBV10-3; D: .; size: many; J: TRBJ1-1; CDR3: CATQGDPLEAFF; DNA: TGTGCCACGCAAGGGGATCCCCTAGAAGCTTTCTTT
V: TRBV4-3; D: TRBD1; size: few; J: TRBJ2-5; CDR3: CASSLDAGTGITQYF; DNA: TGCGCCAGCAGCCTCGATGCCGGGACAGGGATAACCCAGTACTTC
V: TRBV12-3/TRBV12-4; D: .; size: many; J: TRBJ1-1; CDR3: CASSFGGYTEAFF; DNA: TGTGCCAGCAGTTTTGGCGGTTACACTGAAGCTTTCTTT
V: TRBV28; D: TRBD1; size: many; J: TRBJ2-3; CDR3: CASSLTGYLFTDTQYF; DNA: TGTGCCAGCAGTTTGACAGGGTATCTCTTCACAGATACGCAGTATTTT
V: TRBV5-5; D: .; size: many; J: TRBJ1-4; CDR3: CASSLGQGVREKLFF; DNA: TGTGCCAGCAGCTTGGGTCAGGGTGTACGGGAAAAACTGTTTTTT
V: TRBV7-8; D: .; size: .; J: TRBJ1-1; CDR3: CASSYEPSRDTEAFF; DNA: TGTGCCAGCAGCTACGAACCAAGTAGGGACACTGAAGCTTTCTTT
V: TRBV15; D: TRBD1; size: .; J: TRBJ1-2; CDR3: CATSSGTGGISGYTF; DNA: TGTGCCACCAGCTCAGGGACAGGGGGGATAAGTGGCTACACCTTC
V: TRBV6-2/TRBV6-3; D: .; size: few; J: TRBJ1-5; CDR3: CASSSGTPNQPQHF; DNA: TGTGCCAGCAGTTCCGGGACACCTAATCAGCCCCAGCATTTT
V: TRBV28; D: TRBD1; size: .; J: TRBJ1-5; CDR3: CASSFDRGVGYSNQPQHF; DNA: TGTGCCAGCAGTTTCGACAGGGGGGTGGGATATAGCAATCAGCCCCAGCATTTT